This entry lists 7 T cell receptor beta chains sequenced from one sample in a study of beta chain features in type 1 diabetes. The authors reverse transcribed all of the isolated RNA, so sequencing captured expressed TCRB transcripts. Sequencing was performed with immunoSEQ multiplex PCR; in TCRdb, only in-frame clones are kept and a portion is missing. The table records 250,000 to 350,000 clones, 14% of them present only once. Sequencing was carried out using central memory CD4+ T cells from blood. These receptors all stem from a man younger than 40 in good health.

This clone was detected ten times or more. The chain recombines TRBV19 with TRBJ2-2, with 8 bases fitting TRBD1. The junction had 11 bases not matched to a gene; V was cut back by 10 bases and J by 7 bases. CDR3 length: 14 residues. Germline V lookup: CDR1 LNHDA, CDR2 SQIVND (reference sequence). The CDR3 DNA is TGTGCCATCAGAACAGGGGGTAATAGCGGGGAGCTGTTTTTT. Its protein product is CAIRTGGNSGELFF.

The chain links TRBV5-8 to TRBJ2-5; 8 positions agree with TRBD2. Germline CDR1 is SGHTS and CDR2 is YDEGEE. With V trimmed by 0 bases and J by 5 bases, 6 bases remained unmatched. This CDR3 is built from 15 residues. CDR3: CASSLGSGRAETQYF. The CDR3 DNA reads TGTGCCAGCAGCTTGGGAAGCGGGAGAGCGGAGACCCAGTACTTC. Full variable domain (missing parts from reference TRBV5-8 and TRBJ2-5): EAGVTQSPTHLIKTRGQQATLRCSPISGHTSVYWYQQALGLGLQFLLWYDEGEERNRGNFPPRFSGRQFPNYSSELNVNALELEDSALYLCASSLGSGRAETQYFGPGTRLLVL.

The DNA for the CDR3 is TGTGCCAGCAGCGATTTCGGGAGTTTTCCCACAGATACGCAGTATTTT. The encoded protein is CASSDFGSFPTDTQYF. This sequence joins TRBV7-9 and TRBJ2-3; the D gene is possibly TRBD2 (6 bases). V gave up 5 bases and J gave up 2 bases, with 17 bases separating them. CDR1 and CDR2 (germline): SEHNR, FQNEAQ (reference sequence). The CDR3 extends over 16 amino acids.

This clone was seen ten or more times. The chain recombines TRBV9 with TRBJ1-3; no clear D. V was cut by 2 bases and J by 1 base, with 10 bases left in between. Germline values: CDR1 SGDLS, CDR2 YYNGEE. The CDR3 is made up of 15 amino acids. CDR3 sequence (DNA): TGTGCCAGCAGCGTCAACGGTGGATCTGGAAACACCATATATTTT. Protein: CASSVNGGSGNTIYF.

This clone was detected only a few times. CDR3 DNA sequence: TGCAGCGTTGAGTTGGGACAGGGACCCTACTATGGCTACACCTTC. Translated, it gives CSVELGQGPYYGYTF. This chain links TRBV29-1 with TRBJ1-2; the match to TRBD1 covers 9 bases. V lost 3 bases to trimming and J lost 3 bases; unmatched junction nucleotides: 8. The CDR3 covers 15 residues. The germline CDR1 and CDR2 sequences are SQVTM and ANQGSEA.

With regard to this clone: A read error may produce the germline difference seen at one junction end. This sequence joins TRBV7-7 and TRBJ2-3; 9 bases line up with TRBD2. CDR1 and CDR2 from the germline V gene are SSHAT and FNYEAQ (reference sequence). This CDR3 region has 15 residues. The CDR3 here is CASSMRGGLGDTQYF. The DNA for the CDR3 is TGTGCTAGCAGTATGCGGGGGGGGCTGGGAGATACGCAGTATTTT.

This rearrangement joins TRBV30 to TRBJ1-4; TRBD1 agrees at 8 bases. Germline V gives CDR1 GTSNPN, CDR2 SVGIG (reference sequence). CDR3 size: 15 residues. V lost 0 bases to trimming and J lost 7 bases; unmatched junction nucleotides: 7. CDR3 coding DNA: TGTGCCTGGAGTGTACACGGACAGGGAGGTGAAAAACTGTTTTTT. The encoded protein is CAWSVHGQGGEKLFF.